The T cell receptor (beta chain) described here comes from a study of T cells of healthy individuals. This clonotype was seen more than once but under ten times. Germline trimming cut 5 bases from V and 5 bases from J; bases unmatched to any gene: 7. Germline V gene sequence: CDR1 MDHEN, CDR2 SYDVKM. This CDR3 comprises 15 residues. TCRdb called the 5' RACE reads again in MiXCR, with one record for every CDR3 protein. This table has fewer than 75,000 distinct CDR3 sequences, about 16% appearing once. This chain connects TRBV28 to TRBJ1-4, with TRBD1 identical over 8 bases. This TCR was recovered from a human donor in good health. CDR3 sequence (DNA): TGTGCCAGCAGTCTTCCCCAGGGGGCGAATGAAAAACTGTTTTTT. Amino acid sequence: CASSLPQGANEKLFF.